This T cell receptor beta chain was captured in a study of cytomegalovirus exposure and HLA in healthy donors. Study-wide results and limits: An analysis done earlier found most TCR beta V segments productive about 87% or about 30% of the time. In a later analysis, CMV-associated beta chains were mostly HLA-associated, it appeared.

About this clone: What it binds is not known. This sample also contains other DNA sequences that code for the same CDR3.

Germline V CDR1 and CDR2: SGHRS, YFSETQ. The CDR3 has 15 amino acids. With 4 bases clipped from V and 6 bases from J, the junction kept 12 bases outside the gene matches. The PCR used 60 Vbeta and 13 Jbeta primers. Clones were sequenced by immunoSEQ multiplex PCR, and TCRdb holds only the in-frame ones, with some missing. The sample lists roughly 160,000 clones; 70% to 90% were seen once. The clonotype comes from a woman in her twenties or thirties in good health and CMV-seronegative. The sequenced material came from PBMCs. V usage is TRBV5-1 and J usage is TRBJ2-7; 8 positions agree with TRBD1. The CDR3 protein is CASSPLDRGGSEQYF. As DNA, the CDR3 is TGCGCCAGCAGCCCCCTTGACAGGGGAGGAAGCGAGCAGTACTTC. Full variable domain (outside the CDR3, taken from reference TRBV5-1 and TRBJ2-7): KAGVTQTPRYLIKTRGQQVTLSCSPISGHRSVSWYQQTPGQGLQFLFEYFSETQRNKGNFPGRFSGRQFSNSRSEMNVSTLELGDSALYLCASSPLDRGGSEQYFGPGTRLTVT.